This T cell receptor beta chain comes out of a study of post-analysis software for immune sequencing data. Study as a whole: Disease trajectories encompassed relapsing-remitting, secondary progressive and progressive-relapsing multiple sclerosis. Study observations and caveats: Patients with multiple sclerosis recorded significantly lower normalized Chao1 diversity than controls, the study found. Several TRBV segments (TRBV5-6, TRBV5-1 and TRBV20-1 among them) occurred more frequently in patients than in controls.

This clonotype was counted between two and nine times. Its antigen is undetermined. Unique molecular identifiers were built into the TCR beta cDNA libraries. Roughly 510,000 cDNA molecules were recovered from an input of roughly 0.85 to 10 million T cells. TCRdb re-called the PCR reads with MiXCR, one entry per CDR3 protein. The table lists hundreds of thousands of distinct CDR3 sequences, about 60% of them singletons, with roughly 10% in the top ten. This CDR3 is built from 13 residues. Germline V CDR1 and CDR2: SEHNR, FQNEAQ (reference sequence). The V gene lost 6 bases and the J gene lost 2 bases, with 10 bases spanning the gap.

Sequencing used blood. The rearrangement joins TRBV7-9 to TRBJ2-5; D not resolved. The TCR comes from a girl aged 2 to 9 with multiple sclerosis. DNA for the CDR3: TGTGCCAGCAGTTACGACCCTCAAGAGACCCAGTACTTC. Translation gives CASSYDPQETQYF.